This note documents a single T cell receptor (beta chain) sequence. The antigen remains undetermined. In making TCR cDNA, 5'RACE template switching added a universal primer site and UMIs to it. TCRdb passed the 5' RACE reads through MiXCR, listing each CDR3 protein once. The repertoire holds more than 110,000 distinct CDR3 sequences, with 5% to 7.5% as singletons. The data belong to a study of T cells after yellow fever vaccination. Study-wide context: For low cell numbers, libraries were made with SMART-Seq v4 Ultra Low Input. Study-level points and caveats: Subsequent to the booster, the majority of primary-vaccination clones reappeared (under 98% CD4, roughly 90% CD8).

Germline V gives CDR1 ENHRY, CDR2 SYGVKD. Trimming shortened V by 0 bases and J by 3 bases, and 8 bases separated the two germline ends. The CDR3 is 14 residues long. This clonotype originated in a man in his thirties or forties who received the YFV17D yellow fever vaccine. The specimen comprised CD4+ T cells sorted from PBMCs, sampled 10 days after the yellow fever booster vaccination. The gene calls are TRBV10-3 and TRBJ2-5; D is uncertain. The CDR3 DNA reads TGTGCCATCAGTGAGTCCGGTACCAAAGAGACCCAGTACTTC. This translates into CAISESGTKETQYF.